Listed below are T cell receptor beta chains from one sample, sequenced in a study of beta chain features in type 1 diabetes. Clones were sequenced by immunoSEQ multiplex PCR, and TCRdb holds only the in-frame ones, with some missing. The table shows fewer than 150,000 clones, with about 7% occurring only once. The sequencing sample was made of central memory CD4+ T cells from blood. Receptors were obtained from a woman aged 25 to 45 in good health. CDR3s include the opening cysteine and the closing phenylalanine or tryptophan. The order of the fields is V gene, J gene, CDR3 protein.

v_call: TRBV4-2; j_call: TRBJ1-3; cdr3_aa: CASSQGHSSGNTIYF
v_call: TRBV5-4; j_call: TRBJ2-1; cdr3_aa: CASSSSGRASYNEQFF
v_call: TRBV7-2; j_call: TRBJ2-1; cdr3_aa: CASRASGRAAEQFF
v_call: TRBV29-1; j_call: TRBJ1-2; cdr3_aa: CSVESRFSGYTF
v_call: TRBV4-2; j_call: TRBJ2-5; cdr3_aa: CASSLLADKQETQYF
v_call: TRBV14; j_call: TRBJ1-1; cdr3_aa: CASGRDRTEAFF
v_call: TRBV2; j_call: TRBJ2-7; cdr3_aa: CASSENRVGFIEQYF
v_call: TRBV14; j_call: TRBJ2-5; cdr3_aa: CASSQDATSGRFGTQYF
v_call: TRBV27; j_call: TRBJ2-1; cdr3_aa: CASSLERDSYNEQFF
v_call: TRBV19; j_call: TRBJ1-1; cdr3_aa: CASSMGQGAGTEAFF
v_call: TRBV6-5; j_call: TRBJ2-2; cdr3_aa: CASSYGLGGTGELFF
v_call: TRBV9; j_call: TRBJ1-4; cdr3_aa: CASSVGGQGEKLFF
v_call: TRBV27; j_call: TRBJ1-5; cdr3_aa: CASSSTGDTQPQHF
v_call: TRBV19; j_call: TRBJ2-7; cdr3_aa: CASSIVSGGSSEQYF
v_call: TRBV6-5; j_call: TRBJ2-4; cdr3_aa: CASSGAGNIQYF
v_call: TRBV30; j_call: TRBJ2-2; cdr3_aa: CACPPGGRATGELFF
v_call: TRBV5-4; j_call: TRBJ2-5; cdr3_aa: CASSPSTTAGETQYF
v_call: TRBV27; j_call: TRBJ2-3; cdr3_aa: CASSAYTGINTDTQYF
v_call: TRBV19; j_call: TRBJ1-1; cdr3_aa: CASSGRNRGEAFF
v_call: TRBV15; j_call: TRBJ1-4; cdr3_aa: CATSSQTGTNEKLFF
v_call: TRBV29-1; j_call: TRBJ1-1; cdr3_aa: CSAYRDMNTEAFF
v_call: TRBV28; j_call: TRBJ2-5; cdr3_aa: CASRMTGRETQYF
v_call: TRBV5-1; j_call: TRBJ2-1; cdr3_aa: CASSFSRTASSYNEQFF
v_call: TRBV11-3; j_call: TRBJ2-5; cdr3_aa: CASSRVTQETQYF
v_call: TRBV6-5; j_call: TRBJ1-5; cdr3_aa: CASRLDSSNQPQHF
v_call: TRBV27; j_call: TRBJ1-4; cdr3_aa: CASSLTRANEKLFF
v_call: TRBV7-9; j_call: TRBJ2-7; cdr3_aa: CASSPGGSSYEQYF
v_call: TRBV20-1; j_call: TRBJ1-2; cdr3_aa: CSGYSSYGYTF
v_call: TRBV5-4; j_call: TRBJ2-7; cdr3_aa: CASSLGWQGAKEQYF
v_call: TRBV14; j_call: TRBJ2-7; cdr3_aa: CASSRGTSGSTPNNF
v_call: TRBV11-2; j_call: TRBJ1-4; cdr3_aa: CASSLGSGSKATNEKLFF
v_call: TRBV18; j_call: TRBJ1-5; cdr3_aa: CASSPYEGPSNQPQHF
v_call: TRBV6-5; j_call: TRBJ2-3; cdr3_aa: CASSYTSTGADTQYF
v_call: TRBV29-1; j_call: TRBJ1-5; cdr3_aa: CSVRTGNQPQHF
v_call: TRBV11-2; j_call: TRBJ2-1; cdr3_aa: CASSFVGTANEQFF
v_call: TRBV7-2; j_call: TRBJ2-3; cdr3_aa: CASSFSGTRGTDTQYF
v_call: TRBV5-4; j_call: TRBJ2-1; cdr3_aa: CASSPGGSGTYNEQFF
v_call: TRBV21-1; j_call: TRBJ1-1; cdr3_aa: CASSGIQGRIATEAFF
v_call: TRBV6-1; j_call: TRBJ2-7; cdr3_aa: CASSEGSAGGSDEQYF
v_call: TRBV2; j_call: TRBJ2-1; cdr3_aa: CASTGTFLKGEQFF
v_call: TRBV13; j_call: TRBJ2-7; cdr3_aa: CASSFWGATSYEQYF
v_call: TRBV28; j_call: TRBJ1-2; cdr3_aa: CASSFPGNPNYGYTF
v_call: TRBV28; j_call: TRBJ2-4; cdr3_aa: CASSLVRPLNIQYF
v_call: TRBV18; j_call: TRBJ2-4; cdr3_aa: CASSPDLLAGGAKNIQYF
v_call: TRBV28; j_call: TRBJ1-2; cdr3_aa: CASSAPTSNYGYTF
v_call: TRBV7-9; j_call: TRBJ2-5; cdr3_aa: CASSFDYQKTQYF
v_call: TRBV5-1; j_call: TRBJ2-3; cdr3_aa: CASGLAGGTTSTDTQYF
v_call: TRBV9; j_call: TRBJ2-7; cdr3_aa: CASSETGTGGSYEQYF
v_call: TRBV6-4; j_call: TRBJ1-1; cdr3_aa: CASSETGGNTEAFF
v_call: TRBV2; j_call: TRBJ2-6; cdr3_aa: CASSFQTGPGANVLTF
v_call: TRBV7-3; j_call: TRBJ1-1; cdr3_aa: CASSAGANTEAFF
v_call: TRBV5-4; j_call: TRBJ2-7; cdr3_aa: CASSSGQGTYEQYF
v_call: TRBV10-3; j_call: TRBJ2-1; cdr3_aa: CASNWAGGPNNEQFF
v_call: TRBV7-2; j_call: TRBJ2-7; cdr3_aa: CASSLSGQGSYEQYF
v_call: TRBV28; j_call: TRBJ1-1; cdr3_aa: CASSLERDVAEAFF